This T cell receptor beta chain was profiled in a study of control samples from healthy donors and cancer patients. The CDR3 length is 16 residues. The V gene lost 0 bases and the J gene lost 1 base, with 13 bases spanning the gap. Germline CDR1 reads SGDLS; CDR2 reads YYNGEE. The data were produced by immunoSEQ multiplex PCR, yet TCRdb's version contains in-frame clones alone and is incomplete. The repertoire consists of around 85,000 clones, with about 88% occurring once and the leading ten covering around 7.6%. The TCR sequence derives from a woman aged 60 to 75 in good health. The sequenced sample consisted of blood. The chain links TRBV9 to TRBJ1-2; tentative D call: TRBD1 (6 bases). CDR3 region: CASSVAIGTSNYGYTF. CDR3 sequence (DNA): TGTGCCAGCAGCGTAGCTATTGGGACAAGTAACTATGGCTACACCTTC.